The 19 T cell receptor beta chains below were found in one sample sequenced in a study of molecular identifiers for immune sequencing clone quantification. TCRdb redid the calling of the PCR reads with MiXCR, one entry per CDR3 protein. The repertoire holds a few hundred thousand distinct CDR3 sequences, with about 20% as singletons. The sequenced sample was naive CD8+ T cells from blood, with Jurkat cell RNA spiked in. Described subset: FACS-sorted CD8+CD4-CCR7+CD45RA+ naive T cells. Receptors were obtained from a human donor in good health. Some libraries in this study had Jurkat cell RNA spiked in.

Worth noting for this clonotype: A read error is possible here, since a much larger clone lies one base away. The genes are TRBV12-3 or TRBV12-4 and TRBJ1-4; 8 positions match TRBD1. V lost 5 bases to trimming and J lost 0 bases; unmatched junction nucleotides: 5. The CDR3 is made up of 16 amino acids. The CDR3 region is CASSQGQDSTNEKLFF. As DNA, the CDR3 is TGTGCCAGCAGTCAGGGACAGGACTCAACTAATGAAAAACTGTTTTTT.

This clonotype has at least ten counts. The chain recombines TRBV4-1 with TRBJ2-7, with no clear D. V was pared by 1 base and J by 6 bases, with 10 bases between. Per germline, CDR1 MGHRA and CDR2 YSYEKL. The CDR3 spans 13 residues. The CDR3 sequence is CASSQGSGLEQYF. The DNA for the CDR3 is TGCGCCAGCAGCCAAGGGTCCGGGCTCGAGCAGTACTTC.

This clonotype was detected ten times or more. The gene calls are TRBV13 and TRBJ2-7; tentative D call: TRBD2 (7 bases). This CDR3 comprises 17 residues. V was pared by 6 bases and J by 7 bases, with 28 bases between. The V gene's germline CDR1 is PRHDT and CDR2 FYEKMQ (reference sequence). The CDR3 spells CASRIRGTGGPLREQYF. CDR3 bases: TGTGCCAGCAGAATTAGGGGAACGGGGGGCCCCTTGAGGGAGCAGTACTTC.

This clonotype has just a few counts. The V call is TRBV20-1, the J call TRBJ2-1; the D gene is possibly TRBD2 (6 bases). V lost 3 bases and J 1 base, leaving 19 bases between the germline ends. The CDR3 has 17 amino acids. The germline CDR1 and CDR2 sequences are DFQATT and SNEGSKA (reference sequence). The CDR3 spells CSARDYRNTLSYNEQFF. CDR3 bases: TGCAGTGCTAGGGACTATAGAAATACCCTTTCCTACAATGAGCAGTTCTTC.

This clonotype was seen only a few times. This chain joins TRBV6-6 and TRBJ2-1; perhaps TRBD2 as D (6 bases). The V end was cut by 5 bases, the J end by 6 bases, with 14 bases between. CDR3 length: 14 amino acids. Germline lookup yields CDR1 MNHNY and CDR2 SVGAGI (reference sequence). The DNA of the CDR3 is TGTGCCAGCAGTCCTACCTCCGGGGGCAATGAGCAGTTCTTC. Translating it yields CASSPTSGGNEQFF.

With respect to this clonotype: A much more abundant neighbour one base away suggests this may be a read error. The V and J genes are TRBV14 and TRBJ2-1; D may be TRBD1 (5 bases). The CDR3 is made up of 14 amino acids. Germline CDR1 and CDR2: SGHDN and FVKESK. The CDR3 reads CVSSQEQVYNEQFF. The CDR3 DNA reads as TGTGTCAGCAGCCAAGAACAGGTCTACAATGAGCAGTTCTTC. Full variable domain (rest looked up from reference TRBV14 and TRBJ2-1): EAGVTQFPSHSVIEKGQTVTLRCDPISGHDNLYWYRRVMGKEIKFLLHFVKESKQDESGMPNNRFLAERTGGTYSTLKVQPAELEDSGVYFCVSSQEQVYNEQFFGPGTRLTVL.

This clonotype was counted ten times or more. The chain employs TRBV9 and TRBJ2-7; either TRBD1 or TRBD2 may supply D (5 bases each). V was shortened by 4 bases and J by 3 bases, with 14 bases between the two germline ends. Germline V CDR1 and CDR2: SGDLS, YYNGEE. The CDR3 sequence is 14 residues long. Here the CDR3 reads CASSPRDLHYEQYF. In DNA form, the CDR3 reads TGTGCCAGCAGCCCCCGGGACCTCCACTACGAGCAGTACTTC.

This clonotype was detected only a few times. CDR3 DNA: TGCGCCAGCAGCCCGAGGACTAGCGGGATCTACGAGCAGTACTTC. This gives the protein CASSPRTSGIYEQYF. V gene TRBV4-1 combines with J gene TRBJ2-7; 12 bases match TRBD2. V was clipped by 4 bases and J by 3 bases; unmatched bases: 4. This CDR3 spans 15 amino acids. Germline-derived CDR1 and CDR2 are MGHRA and YSYEKL.

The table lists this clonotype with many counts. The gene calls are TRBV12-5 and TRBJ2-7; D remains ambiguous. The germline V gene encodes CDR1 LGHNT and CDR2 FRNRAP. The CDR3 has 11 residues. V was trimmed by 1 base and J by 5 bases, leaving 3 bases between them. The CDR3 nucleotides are TGTGCTAGTGGTTTGGGGAACGAGCAGTACTTC. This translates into CASGLGNEQYF.

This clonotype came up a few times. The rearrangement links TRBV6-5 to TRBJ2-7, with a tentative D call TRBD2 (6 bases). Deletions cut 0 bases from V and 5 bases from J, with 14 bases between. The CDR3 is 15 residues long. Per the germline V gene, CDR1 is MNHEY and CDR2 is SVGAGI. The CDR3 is CASSYSGGTDDEQYF. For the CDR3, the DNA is TGTGCCAGCAGTTACTCAGGTGGGACTGACGACGAGCAGTACTTC.

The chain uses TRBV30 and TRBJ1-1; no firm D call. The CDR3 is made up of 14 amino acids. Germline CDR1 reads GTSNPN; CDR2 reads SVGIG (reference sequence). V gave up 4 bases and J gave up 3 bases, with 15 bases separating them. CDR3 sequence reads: CAWIEVAGYTEAFF. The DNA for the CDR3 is TGTGCCTGGATTGAGGTGGCTGGTTACACTGAAGCTTTCTTT.

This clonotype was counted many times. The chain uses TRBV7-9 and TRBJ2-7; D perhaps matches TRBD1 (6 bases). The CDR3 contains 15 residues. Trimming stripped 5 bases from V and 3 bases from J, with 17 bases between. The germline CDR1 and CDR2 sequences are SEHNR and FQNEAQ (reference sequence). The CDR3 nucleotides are TGTGCCAGCAGCGGATTGGGACACCTTCGCTACGAGCAGTACTTC. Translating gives CASSGLGHLRYEQYF.

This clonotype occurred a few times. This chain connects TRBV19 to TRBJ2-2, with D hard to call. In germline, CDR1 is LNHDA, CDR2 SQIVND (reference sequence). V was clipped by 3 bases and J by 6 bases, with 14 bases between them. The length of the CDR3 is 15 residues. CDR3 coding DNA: TGTGCCAGTAGTATGGGCTACGGTCTAGCCGGGGAGCTGTTTTTT. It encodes CASSMGYGLAGELFF. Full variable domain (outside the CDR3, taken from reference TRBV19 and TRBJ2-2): DGGITQSPKYLFRKEGQNVTLSCEQNLNHDAMYWYRQDPGQGLRLIYYSQIVNDFQKGDIAEGYSVSREKKESFPLTVTSAQKNPTAFYLCASSMGYGLAGELFFGEGSRLTVL.

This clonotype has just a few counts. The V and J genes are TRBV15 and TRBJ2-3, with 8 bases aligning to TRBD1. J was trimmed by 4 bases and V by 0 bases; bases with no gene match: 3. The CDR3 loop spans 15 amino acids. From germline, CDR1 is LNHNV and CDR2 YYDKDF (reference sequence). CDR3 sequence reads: CATSRDDRGPDTQYF. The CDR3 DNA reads TGTGCCACCAGCAGAGATGACAGGGGTCCAGATACGCAGTATTTT. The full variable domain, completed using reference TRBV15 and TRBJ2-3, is DAMVIQNPRYQVTQFGKPVTLSCSQTLNHNVMYWYQQKSSQAPKLLFHYYDKDFNNEADTPDNFQSRRPNTSFCFLDIRSPGLGDTAMYLCATSRDDRGPDTQYFGPGTRLTVL.

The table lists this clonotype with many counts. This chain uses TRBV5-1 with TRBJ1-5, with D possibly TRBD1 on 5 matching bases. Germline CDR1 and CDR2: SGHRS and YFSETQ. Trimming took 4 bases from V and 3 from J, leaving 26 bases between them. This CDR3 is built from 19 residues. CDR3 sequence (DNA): TGCGCCAGCAGCCGGATAAACAGGTTAAGAACGGGTAACAATCAGCCCCAGCATTTT. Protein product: CASSRINRLRTGNNQPQHF.

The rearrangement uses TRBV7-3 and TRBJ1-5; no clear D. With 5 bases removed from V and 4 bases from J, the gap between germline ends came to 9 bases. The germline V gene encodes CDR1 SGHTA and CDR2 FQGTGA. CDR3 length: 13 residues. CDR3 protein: CASSPQTNQPQHF. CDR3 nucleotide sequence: TGTGCCAGCAGCCCCCAGACTAATCAGCCCCAGCATTTT.

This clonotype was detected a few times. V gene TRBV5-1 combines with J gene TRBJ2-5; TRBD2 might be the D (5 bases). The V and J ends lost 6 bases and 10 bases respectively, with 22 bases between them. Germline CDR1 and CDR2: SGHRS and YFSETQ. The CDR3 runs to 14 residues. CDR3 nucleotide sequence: TGCGCCAGCAACCTAAAACTAGACCTCGGGGACCAGTACTTC. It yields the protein CASNLKLDLGDQYF.

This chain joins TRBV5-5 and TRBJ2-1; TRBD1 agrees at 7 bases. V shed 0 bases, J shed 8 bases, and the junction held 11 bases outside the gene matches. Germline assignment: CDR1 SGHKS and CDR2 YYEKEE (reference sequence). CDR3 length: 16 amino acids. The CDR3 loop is CASSLAVGGAGYEQFF. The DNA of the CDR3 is TGTGCCAGCAGCTTGGCGGTAGGGGGCGCAGGTTATGAGCAGTTCTTC.

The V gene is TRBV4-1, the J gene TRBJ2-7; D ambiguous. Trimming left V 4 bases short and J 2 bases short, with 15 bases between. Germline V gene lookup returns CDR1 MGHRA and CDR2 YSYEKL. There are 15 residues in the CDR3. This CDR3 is CASSPVHGETYEQYF. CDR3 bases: TGCGCCAGCAGCCCCGTTCATGGGGAAACCTACGAGCAGTACTTC.